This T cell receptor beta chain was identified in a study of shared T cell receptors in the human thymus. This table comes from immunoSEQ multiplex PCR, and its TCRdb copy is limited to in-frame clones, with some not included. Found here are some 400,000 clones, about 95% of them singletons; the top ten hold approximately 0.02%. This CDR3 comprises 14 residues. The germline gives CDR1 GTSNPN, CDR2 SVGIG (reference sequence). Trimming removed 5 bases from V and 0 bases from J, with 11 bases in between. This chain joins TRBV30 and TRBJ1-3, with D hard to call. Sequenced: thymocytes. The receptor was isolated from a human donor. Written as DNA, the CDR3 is TGTGCCTGGGGCGCCCCCAGCTCTGGAAACACCATATATTTT. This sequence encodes CAWGAPSSGNTIYF.